This TCR beta chain stems from a study of shared clonotypes between healthy human individuals. With 6 bases removed from V and 10 bases from J, the gap between germline ends came to 10 bases. Germline CDR1 is KGHSH and CDR2 is LQKENI. This CDR3 comprises 11 residues. Each sample came from a Caucasian adult donor living in Nashville, Tennessee. Study-wide findings and caveats: Investigators expected sequencing depth to affect clonotype sharing among donors.

Unsorted PBMC replicate PCRs drew on roughly 300 ng DNA, representing tens of thousands of T cell genomes. The assay was immunoSEQ multiplex PCR, and TCRdb's table has in-frame clones only and misses some. The sample shows more than 400,000 clones, approximately 84% of them seen only once. Notes on this clone: Its specificity is unknown.

This sequence joins TRBV18 and TRBJ2-1; D is perhaps TRBD2 (5 bases). The sequence was obtained from a middle-aged woman in good health. Some clones in this sample may be carry-over from other donors' samples. The sample taken for sequencing was PBMCs. The CDR3 spells CASSRGGEQFF. CDR3 bases: TGTGCCAGCTCTCGAGGAGGCGAGCAGTTCTTC.